This TCR beta chain was identified in a study of blood T cell repertoires in COVID-19. The length of the CDR3 is 16 residues. The junction had 10 bases not matched to a gene; V was cut back by 0 bases and J by 11 bases. Germline V gene data show CDR1 as SGDLS and CDR2 as YYNGEE. Assay used: immunoSEQ multiplex PCR; TCRdb lists only in-frame clones, some missing. The sample has 250,000 to 350,000 clones, approximately 88% seen once. This chain links TRBV9 with TRBJ2-1; TRBD2 matches at 11 bases. The sequence was obtained from a human donor with COVID-19, enrolled during active disease. The donor label of this sample is uncertain. Sequenced input: peripheral blood. The CDR3 sequence is CASSVALAGGPKKQFF. CDR3 in DNA: TGTGCCAGCAGCGTAGCCTTAGCGGGAGGGCCAAAGAAGCAGTTCTTC.